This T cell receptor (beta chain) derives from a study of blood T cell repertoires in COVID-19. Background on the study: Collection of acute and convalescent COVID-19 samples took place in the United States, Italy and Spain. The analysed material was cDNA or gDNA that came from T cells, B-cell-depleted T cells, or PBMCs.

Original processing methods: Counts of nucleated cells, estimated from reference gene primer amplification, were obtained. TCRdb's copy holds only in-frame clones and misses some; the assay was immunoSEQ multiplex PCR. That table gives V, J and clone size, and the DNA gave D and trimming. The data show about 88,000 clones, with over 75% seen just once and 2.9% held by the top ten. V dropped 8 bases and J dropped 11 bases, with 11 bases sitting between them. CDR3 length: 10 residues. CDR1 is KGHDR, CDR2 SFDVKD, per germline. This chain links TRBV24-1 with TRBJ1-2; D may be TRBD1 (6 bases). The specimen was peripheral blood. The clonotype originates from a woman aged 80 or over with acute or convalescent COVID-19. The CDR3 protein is CATIRDIYTF. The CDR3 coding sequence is TGTGCCACCATTCGGGACATTTACACCTTC.